The 32 T cell receptor beta chains reported below all come from one sample, sequenced in a study of shared clonotypes between healthy human individuals. TCRdb's table, derived via immunoSEQ multiplex PCR, lists solely in-frame clones and lacks some. The data show more than 400,000 clones, about 85% seen once. Sequenced: PBMCs. These receptors came from a woman aged 40 to 49 in good health. Some clones in this sample may be carry-over from other donors' samples.

On this clone: The likely explanation is a read error, given a far larger clone one base away. The chain has TRBV2 and TRBJ1-4, with a possible D match to TRBD1 (5 bases). The germline V gene encodes CDR1 SNHLY and CDR2 FYNNEI. This CDR3 comprises 16 residues. V dropped 3 bases and J dropped 1 base, with 12 bases sitting between them. CDR3 region: CASSESGALTNEKLFF. The CDR3 nucleotides read TGTGCCAGCAGTGAGTCCGGGGCGCTAACTAATGAAAAACTGTTTTTT.

This sequence joins TRBV7-2 and TRBJ1-1; no reliable D call. Germline V gives CDR1 SGHTA, CDR2 FQGNSA. The CDR3 runs to 13 residues. The V and J ends lost 3 bases and 1 base respectively, with 6 bases between them. The DNA of the CDR3 is TGTGCCAGCAGCTTTTGGGGGAACACTGAAGCTTTCTTT. This codes for CASSFWGNTEAFF.

The genes are TRBV25-1 and TRBJ2-7; 11 nucleotides match TRBD2. The CDR3 loop spans 15 amino acids. V was pared by 4 bases and J by 7 bases, with 9 bases of the junction left unmatched. Germline assignment: CDR1 MGHDK and CDR2 SYGVNS. CDR3 residues: CASSGASGRMEEQYF. The CDR3, as DNA: TGTGCCAGCAGTGGAGCTAGCGGGAGGATGGAGGAGCAGTACTTC.

This clone was counted a few times. V gene TRBV7-8 combines with J gene TRBJ2-5; 7 bases match TRBD2. V lost 1 base and J lost 4; bases outside the gene matches: 3. CDR1 is SGHVS and CDR2 is FQNEAQ in the germline V gene. CDR3 length: 14 amino acids. The CDR3 region has the DNA TGTGCCAGCAGCTTAGTTTCTAGCGGAGAGACCCAGTACTTC. Translated, it gives CASSLVSSGETQYF. Together with reference TRBV7-8 and TRBJ2-5, the CDR3 gives the full variable domain: GAGVSQSPRYKVAKRGQDVALRCDPISGHVSLFWYQQALGQGPEFLTYFQNEAQLDKSGLPSDRFFAERPEGSVSTLKIQRTQQEDSAVYLCASSLVSSGETQYFGPGTRLLVL.

A note on this clone: It is likely a read error: a sequence one base away is far more abundant. Other DNA sequences of this sample code for an identical CDR3. This rearrangement joins TRBV11-2 to TRBJ1-2, with D maybe TRBD1 (6 bases). There are 16 residues in the CDR3. The V gene's germline CDR1 is SGHAT and CDR2 FQNNGV. The DNA of the CDR3 is TGTGCCAGCAGCTTTAGTCGGGGGGCAGTTAGCTATGGCTACACCTTT. It translates to CASSFSRGAVSYGYTF.

This clone was seen once. This chain links TRBV11-2 with TRBJ2-1; no firm D call. The CDR3 is made up of 13 amino acids. Germline V gene lookup returns CDR1 SGHAT and CDR2 FQNNGV. Trimming removed 1 base from V and 10 bases from J, with 11 bases in between. CDR3 loop: CASSLAILPEQFF. CDR3 DNA sequence: TGTGCCAGCAGCTTAGCAATACTACCCGAGCAGTTCTTC.

The chain couples TRBV27 to TRBJ2-1; D is unresolved. Germline values: CDR1 MNHEY, CDR2 SMNVEV (reference sequence). V lost 5 bases to trimming and J lost 0 bases, with 11 bases between them. This CDR3 region has 15 residues. The CDR3 region has the DNA TGTGCCAGCAGTAGACCCGGAAGCTCCTACAATGAGCAGTTCTTC. Protein product: CASSRPGSSYNEQFF.

V gene TRBV19 combines with J gene TRBJ2-7; tentatively, D is TRBD2 (6 bases). The germline CDR1 and CDR2 sequences are LNHDA and SQIVND (reference sequence). Trimming shortened V by 5 bases and J by 0 bases, and 8 bases separated the two germline ends. The CDR3 sequence is 13 residues long. The CDR3 coding sequence is TGTGCCAGTAGTCCTAGCGACTCCTACGAGCAGTACTTC. Its protein is CASSPSDSYEQYF.

This chain uses TRBV11-1 with TRBJ2-7; 8 bases agree with TRBD2. Germline values: CDR1 SGHAT, CDR2 FQDESV (reference sequence). This CDR3 is built from 15 residues. V gave up 0 bases and J gave up 3 bases; unmatched junction bases: 4. CDR3 protein: CASSLAVAGIYEQYF. The CDR3 DNA is TGTGCCAGCAGCTTAGCCGTAGCGGGGATCTACGAGCAGTACTTC. The complete variable domain, with remaining parts taken from reference TRBV11-1 and TRBJ2-7, reads EAEVAQSPRYKITEKSQAVAFWCDPISGHATLYWYRQILGQGPELLVQFQDESVVDDSQLPKDRFSAERLKGVDSTLKIQPAELGDSAMYLCASSLAVAGIYEQYFGPGTRLTVT.

To note about this clone: A far larger clone is a single base away, which makes a read error likely. The genes are TRBV6-1 and TRBJ2-7; D unclear. V lost 0 bases and J 3 bases, leaving 12 bases between the germline ends. The CDR3 length is 15 residues. Looked up from germline, CDR1 is MNHNS and CDR2 is SASEGT. The CDR3 nucleotides are TGTGCCAGCAGTGAAGCAGCCTATTGTATCTACGAGCAGTACTTC. This gives the protein CASSEAAYCIYEQYF.

This clone was picked up one time. The V gene is TRBV18, the J gene TRBJ2-5; D assignment may be TRBD1 or TRBD2 (6 bases each). Germline CDR1 and CDR2: KGHSH and LQKENI. CDR3 length equals 15 residues. The ends were cut back, 3 bases at V and 5 bases at J, with 16 bases in the middle. The CDR3 loop reads CASSPPEGGYETQYF. In DNA form, the CDR3 reads TGTGCCAGCTCACCCCCCGAGGGGGGATACGAGACCCAGTACTTC.

The rearrangement links TRBV5-4 to TRBJ2-7; 8 positions agree with TRBD1. This CDR3 comprises 14 residues. With 2 bases clipped from V and 6 bases from J, the junction kept 7 bases outside the gene matches. Germline V gene sequence: CDR1 SGHNT, CDR2 YYREEE (reference sequence). This CDR3 reads CASSFRTGSLEQYF. The CDR3 DNA follows: TGTGCCAGCAGCTTCAGGACAGGGTCCCTCGAGCAGTACTTC. Based on the CDR3 plus reference TRBV5-4 and TRBJ2-7, the full variable domain is ETGVTQSPTHLIKTRGQQVTLRCSSQSGHNTVSWYQQALGQGPQFIFQYYREEENGRGNFPPRFSGLQFPNYSSELNVNALELDDSALYLCASSFRTGSLEQYFGPGTRLTVT.

This chain uses TRBV28 with TRBJ1-1; 10 bases match TRBD1. V gave up 10 bases and J gave up 3 bases; unmatched junction bases: 23. CDR1 is MDHEN and CDR2 is SYDVKM in the germline V gene. The CDR3 covers 19 residues. The CDR3 reads CATTISTGQGKRAYTEAFF. CDR3 in DNA: TGTGCCACCACCATCAGTACGGGACAGGGGAAGAGGGCTTACACTGAAGCTTTCTTT.

The J gene is TRBJ1-2, the V gene TRBV27; 8 bases match TRBD1. Losses at the gene ends were 5 bases for V and 8 bases for J; bases not matched to a gene: 7. CDR1 and CDR2 (germline): MNHEY, SMNVEV (reference sequence). CDR3 length: 13 residues. CDR3 sequence reads: CASSLTGVGGYTF. DNA of the CDR3: TGTGCCAGCAGTCTGACAGGGGTGGGAGGCTACACCTTC.

Worth noting for this clone: The junction does not match germline at one end; this may be a read error. This chain links TRBV20-1 with TRBJ2-5; D possibly matches TRBD1 or TRBD2 (5 bases each). CDR1 and CDR2 (germline): DFQATT, SNEGSKA (reference sequence). This CDR3 region has 11 residues. CDR3 amino acids: CSARVEGPPHF. The DNA of the CDR3 is TGCAGTGCTAGAGTAGAGGGACCCCCCCACTTC.

This clone has a count of ten or more. The sample has other DNA sequences that encode this CDR3 too. The rearrangement links TRBV11-2 to TRBJ1-1; D is possibly TRBD1 (6 bases). The germline V gene encodes CDR1 SGHAT and CDR2 FQNNGV. Trimming left V 5 bases short and J 1 base short, with 17 bases between. The CDR3 is made up of 16 amino acids. In DNA form, the CDR3 reads TGTGCCAGCAGCCCCTACAGGGAGTCCCCGAACACTGAAGCTTTCTTT. Translating gives CASSPYRESPNTEAFF.

Turning to this clone: It is likely a read error: a sequence one base away is far more abundant. V is TRBV7-8 and J is TRBJ2-7; the D is unclear. The CDR3 sequence is 16 residues long. The germline V gene encodes CDR1 SGHVS and CDR2 FQNEAQ. The CDR3: CASSLYGRTTSYEQCF. CDR3 nucleotide sequence: TGTGCCAGCAGCTTATACGGGCGGACGACCTCCTACGAGCAGTGCTTC.

This sequence joins TRBV5-6 and TRBJ2-1; the match to TRBD2 covers 7 bases. V was pared by 2 bases and J by 3 bases, with 5 bases of the junction left unmatched. Germline-derived CDR1 and CDR2 are SGHDT and YYEEEE. This CDR3 has 15 amino acids. The CDR3 here is CASSFVAGLYNEQFF. The DNA of the CDR3 is TGTGCCAGCAGCTTCGTAGCGGGCCTCTACAATGAGCAGTTCTTC.

The CDR3 protein is CASSEAGAVWETQYF. CDR3 nucleotides: TGCGCCAGCAGTGAGGCGGGGGCAGTTTGGGAGACCCAGTACTTC. V is TRBV10-2 and J is TRBJ2-5; a possible D gene is TRBD2 (7 bases). Trimming stripped 2 bases from V and 5 bases from J, with 15 bases between. The germline CDR1 and CDR2 sequences are WSHSY and SAAADI. The CDR3 sequence is 15 residues long.

A note on this clone: It differs at one base from a far larger clone, so likely a read error. The chain links TRBV7-9 to TRBJ1-5; D unresolved. CDR3 size: 12 residues. Germline V gene lookup returns CDR1 SEHNR and CDR2 FQNEAQ (reference sequence). V lost 3 bases to trimming and J lost 5 bases, with 5 bases between them. In DNA form, the CDR3 reads TGTGCCAGCAGCTTTGGGGATCAGCCCCAGCATTTT. This sequence encodes CASSFGDQPQHF.

The rearrangement joins TRBV19 to TRBJ2-1, with 8 nucleotides matching TRBD1. The CDR3 consists of 17 residues. CDR1 is LNHDA, CDR2 SQIVND, per germline (reference sequence). After removal of 7 bases from V and 1 base from J, the junction contained 12 bases not matched to a gene. CDR3 DNA: TGTGCCAGTACCTTACGTGGACAGGGTATATCCTACAATGAGCAGTTCTTC. The encoded protein is CASTLRGQGISYNEQFF.

The chain recombines TRBV2 with TRBJ2-7; possibly TRBD1 for D (6 bases). The CDR3 loop spans 14 amino acids. V was shortened by 7 bases and J by 6 bases, with 19 bases between the two germline ends. Germline V gene sequence: CDR1 SNHLY, CDR2 FYNNEI. Here the CDR3 reads CASIRTELIVEQYF. The DNA of the CDR3 is TGTGCCAGCATTCGGACAGAGCTCATAGTCGAGCAGTACTTC.

As DNA, the CDR3 is TGTGCCAGCAGCGTTGCCGGGAGAGATACGCAGTATTTT. Amino acid sequence: CASSVAGRDTQYF. V and J are TRBV9 and TRBJ2-3, with a possible D match to TRBD2 (6 bases). V was cut by 2 bases and J by 5 bases, with 9 bases left in between. The CDR3 is made up of 13 amino acids. Germline V gene lookup returns CDR1 SGDLS and CDR2 YYNGEE.

V is TRBV7-2 and J is TRBJ1-4; 7 bases match TRBD1. CDR1 SGHTA and CDR2 FQGNSA come from the germline V gene. There are 14 residues in the CDR3. The trim removed 1 base at V and 6 bases at J, leaving 2 bases unmatched. The CDR3 region is CASSLDRGDEKLFF. In DNA, the CDR3 is TGTGCCAGCAGCTTAGACAGGGGCGATGAAAAACTGTTTTTT.

This chain joins TRBV29-1 and TRBJ2-5; 7 bases agree with TRBD2. The V and J ends lost 3 bases and 7 bases, in that order; junction bases with no gene match: 8. The CDR3 sequence is 13 residues long. Germline V gene data show CDR1 as SQVTM and CDR2 as ANQGSEA. CDR3 nucleotides: TGCAGCGTTGAGGAGACTAGCTCGGGGACCCAGTACTTC. Amino acid sequence: CSVEETSSGTQYF.

The chain carries TRBV13 and TRBJ2-7, with D perhaps matching TRBD2 (5 bases). The CDR3 covers 15 residues. V was trimmed by 6 bases and J by 2 bases, leaving 17 bases between them. Germline V gene sequence: CDR1 PRHDT, CDR2 FYEKMQ (reference sequence). The CDR3 DNA reads as TGTGCCAGCAGTCATACCCGGGGAAACACCTACGAGCAGTACTTC. Its protein product is CASSHTRGNTYEQYF.

The chain uses TRBV30 and TRBJ2-5, with D hard to call. Trimming pared 5 bases from V and 2 bases from J, leaving 9 bases between. In germline, CDR1 is GTSNPN, CDR2 SVGIG (reference sequence). This CDR3 spans 12 amino acids. CDR3 sequence (DNA): TGTGCCTGGCTCCAGGTTCAAGAGACCCAGTACTTC. This encodes CAWLQVQETQYF.

The V gene is TRBV5-4, the J gene TRBJ2-2, with a possible D match to TRBD1 (5 bases). This CDR3 is 12 amino acids long. Germline CDR1 and CDR2: SGHNT and YYREEE (reference sequence). V lost 3 bases and J 8 bases, leaving 8 bases between the germline ends. CDR3 coding DNA: TGTGCCAGCAGCTCACAGGCAGGGGAGCTGTTTTTT. As protein: CASSSQAGELFF.

For this clone: Given a far larger clone just one base away, this is likely a sequencing read error. Other DNA sequences in this sample translate to the same CDR3. The V call is TRBV11-3, the J call TRBJ2-1; a possible D gene is TRBD2 (5 bases). CDR1 is SGHNT, CDR2 YENEEA, per germline. V was trimmed by 3 bases and J by 7 bases, leaving 16 bases between them. This CDR3 region has 15 residues. CDR3 DNA sequence: TGTGCCAGCAGCTTCGGGGAGATCGGGTGGAATGAGCAGTTCTTC. Amino acid sequence: CASSFGEIGWNEQFF.

The chain is built from TRBV2 and TRBJ1-4, with D maybe TRBD1 (6 bases). Trimming left V 7 bases short and J 7 bases short, with 19 bases between. The CDR3 runs to 15 residues. The germline V gene has CDR1 SNHLY and CDR2 FYNNEI. In DNA, the CDR3 is TGTGCCAGCATCACCACCTACAGGGCGGGTGAAAAACTGTTTTTT. Translating gives CASITTYRAGEKLFF.

The J gene is TRBJ2-7, the V gene TRBV30, with D possibly being TRBD1 (7 bases). This CDR3 has 14 amino acids. Trimming pared 6 bases from V and 2 bases from J, leaving 17 bases between. In germline, CDR1 is GTSNPN, CDR2 SVGIG (reference sequence). The CDR3 nucleotides are TGTGCCTGCGTGGGAGGTGACAGGGCCTACGAGCAGTACTTC. Translated, it gives CACVGGDRAYEQYF.

This clone has a single count. The chain combines TRBV18 with TRBJ2-1; TRBD1 matches 11 bases. The V and J ends lost 3 bases and 7 bases, in that order; junction bases with no gene match: 5. There are 15 residues in the CDR3. The V gene's germline CDR1 is KGHSH and CDR2 LQKENI. DNA of the CDR3: TGTGCCAGCTCACCGTCCCGGGACAGGGGGAATGAGCAGTTCTTC. This gives the protein CASSPSRDRGNEQFF.